This entry concerns a single T cell receptor beta chain. The antigen it binds to is not known. Base quality data are lacking; no much larger clone is found one base away. The CDR3 regions of human TCRbeta chains were analyzed by immunosequencing. On the authors' methods: TCRs in the repertoires were compared against a reference library of SARS-CoV-2-specific TCRs that had been generated with the MIRA antigen-specificity platform. Breadth meant the fraction of unique TCRs that were SARS-CoV-2-associated, whereas depth meant the fraction of total T cells that were SARS-CoV-2-associated. Using the MIRA data, every spike-specific TCR was mapped to the spike region that the TCR reacted to and assigned to either a CD4 or a CD8 class. Log10-transformed breadth and depth values were compared by one-way ANOVA with Sidak's multiple comparisons tests. The immuneACCESS repertoire file appears here via TCRdb, limited to in-frame rearrangements. These files lack a portion of the clones; in checked studies, under half of the deficit traces to unresolved V genes, and the cause of the others is not known. V and J calls plus clone size are reproduced from that table; the DNA served to infer D and trimming. This sample gives tens of thousands of clones in total; roughly 80% of them show up just once. In total, the top ten clones hold 20% of the sample.

In light of the paper, this sample's time point label describes: baseline before first vaccination. The sample's treatment or condition label, in plain terms: meningococcal conjugate vaccine given as trial control. Vaccinee samples came from UK trials COV001 and COV002, including a single-blind randomized controlled phase 2/3 trial of AZD1222 (ChAdOx1 nCoV-19) in healthy adults. For TCRbeta chain sequencing, PBMC samples from trial participants were taken at day 0 and at day 28 after the second dose. Counted from cysteine to phenylalanine, this CDR3 has 15 amino acids. The CDR3 DNA has 45 bases and is translated from base 1. CDR1 LNHNV and CDR2 YYDKDF were looked up in the germline V gene (reference sequence). After removal of 4 bases from V and 4 bases from J, the junction retains 9 bases not matched to a gene. This specimen belongs to a study of T cell responses to AZD1222 COVID-19 vaccine (dated by TCRdb to 2020 to 2023). Some background on the complete study: A total of just over 230 trial participants underwent TCR sequencing, of whom under 220 had received two doses of AZD1222 and roughly 26 had received two doses of the MenACWY control vaccine. Trial participants were enrolled by age into subgroups of 18-55, 56-69 and 70-plus years, and around 150, 28 and 57 TCR-sequenced participants, respectively, were included in these subgroups.

What the work shows at the level of the full study, not this receptor alone: Epitopes outside the regions mutated in the B.1.351 and B.1.1.7 variants were reportedly recognized by nearly half of the unique spike-specific TCRs. Most participants were white British and females outnumbered males, and the authors suggested that clonal diversity may have been underestimated. Conclusions about previously exposed vaccinees were limited because only a handful of AZD1222 recipients were SARS-CoV-2 seropositive at baseline. No day 14 peak-response samples were available, so repertoires were characterized only after the peak T cell response. Spike-specific TCR breadth and depth rose significantly after two AZD1222 doses compared with day 0 and with MenACWY recipients. In the small 56-69-year group, the increase in depth fell short of significance, most likely because of low power. CD4 TCRs associated with the vaccine covered the entire spike protein, and the dominant responses were in regions 160-218 and 743-854.

This chain is built from TRBV15 and TRBJ1-2, with 7 central nucleotides matching TRBD1. This sequence was found in an adult in good health. The source material was peripheral blood, sampled on day 0 of MenACWY control vaccination. The DNA sequence is given as TGTGCCACCAGCACGGGGACAGCGGTTTTCTATGGCTACACCTTC. It codes for CATSTGTAVFYGYTF.